This TCR beta chain was sequenced for a study of T cells in Graves' hyperthyroidism and ophthalmopathy. V was cut by 7 bases and J by 3 bases, with 15 bases left in between. Germline lookup yields CDR1 MNHEY and CDR2 SVGEGT. The CDR3 covers 14 residues. The source material, RNA transcripts, was used to amplify TCR beta CDR3 regions. The study used the HTBI primer set for a first-round RT-PCR of the TCR CDR3. MiXCR, applied by TCRdb to the multiplex PCR reads, yields one record per CDR3 protein. The data hold 650,000 to 850,000 distinct CDR3 sequences, with 15% to 20% observed a single time. In its sample, this clonotype was seen a few times.

This receptor was identified in a woman aged 50 to 65 with Graves' hyperthyroidism that later progressed to Graves' ophthalmopathy. Sequencing input: blood. This sequence joins TRBV6-2 or TRBV6-3 and TRBJ1-1, with TRBD1 as a possible D gene (6 bases). CDR3 residues: CASNLQGPDTEAFF. In DNA form, the CDR3 reads TGTGCCAGCAATTTACAGGGCCCGGACACTGAAGCTTTCTTT.